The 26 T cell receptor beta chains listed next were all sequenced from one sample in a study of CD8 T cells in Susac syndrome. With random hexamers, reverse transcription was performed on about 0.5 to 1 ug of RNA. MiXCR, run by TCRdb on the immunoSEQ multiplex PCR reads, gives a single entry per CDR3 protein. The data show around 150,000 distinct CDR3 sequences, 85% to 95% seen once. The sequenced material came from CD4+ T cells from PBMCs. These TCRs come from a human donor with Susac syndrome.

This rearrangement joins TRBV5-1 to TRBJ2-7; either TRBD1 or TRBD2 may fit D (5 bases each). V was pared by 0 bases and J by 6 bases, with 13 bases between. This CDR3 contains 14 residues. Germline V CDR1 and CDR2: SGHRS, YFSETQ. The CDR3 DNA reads TGCGCCAGCAGCTTGGGCAGGGAGTTTCTCGAGCAGTACTTC. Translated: CASSLGREFLEQYF.

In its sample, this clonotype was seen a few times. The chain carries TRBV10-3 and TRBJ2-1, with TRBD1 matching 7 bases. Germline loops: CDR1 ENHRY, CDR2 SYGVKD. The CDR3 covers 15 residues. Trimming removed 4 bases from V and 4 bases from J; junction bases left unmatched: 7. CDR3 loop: CAISGGQESYNEQFF. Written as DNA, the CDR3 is TGTGCCATCAGTGGAGGACAGGAGTCTTACAATGAGCAGTTCTTC.

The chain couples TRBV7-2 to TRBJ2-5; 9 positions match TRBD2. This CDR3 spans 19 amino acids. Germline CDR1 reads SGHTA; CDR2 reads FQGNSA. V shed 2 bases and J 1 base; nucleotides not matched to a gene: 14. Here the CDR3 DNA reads TGTGCCAGCAGCTTATTTGGCGGGAGGGCGGACTTTCCCCAAGAGACCCAGTACTTC. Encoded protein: CASSLFGGRADFPQETQYF.

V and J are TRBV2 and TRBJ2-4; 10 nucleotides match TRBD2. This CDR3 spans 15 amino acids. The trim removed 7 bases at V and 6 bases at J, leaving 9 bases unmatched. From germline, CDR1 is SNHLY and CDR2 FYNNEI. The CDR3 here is CASTETPSGRNIQYF. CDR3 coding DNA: TGTGCCAGCACCGAAACCCCTAGCGGGAGAAACATTCAGTACTTC.

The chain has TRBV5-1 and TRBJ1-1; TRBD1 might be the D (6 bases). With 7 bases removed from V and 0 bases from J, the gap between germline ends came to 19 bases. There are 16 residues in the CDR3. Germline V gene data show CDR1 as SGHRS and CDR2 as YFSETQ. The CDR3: CASCLGTPSMNTEAFF. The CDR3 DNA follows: TGCGCCAGCTGCCTCGGGACACCCTCCATGAACACTGAAGCTTTCTTT.

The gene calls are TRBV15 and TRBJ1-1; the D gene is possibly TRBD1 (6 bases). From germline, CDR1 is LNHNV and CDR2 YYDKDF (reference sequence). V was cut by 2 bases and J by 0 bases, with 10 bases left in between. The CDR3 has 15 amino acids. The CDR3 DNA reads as TGTGCCACCAGCAGATTCGGGACAATGAACACTGAAGCTTTCTTT. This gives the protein CATSRFGTMNTEAFF. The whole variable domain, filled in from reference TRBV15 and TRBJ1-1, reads DAMVIQNPRYQVTQFGKPVTLSCSQTLNHNVMYWYQQKSSQAPKLLFHYYDKDFNNEADTPDNFQSRRPNTSFCFLDIRSPGLGDTAMYLCATSRFGTMNTEAFFGQGTRLTVV.

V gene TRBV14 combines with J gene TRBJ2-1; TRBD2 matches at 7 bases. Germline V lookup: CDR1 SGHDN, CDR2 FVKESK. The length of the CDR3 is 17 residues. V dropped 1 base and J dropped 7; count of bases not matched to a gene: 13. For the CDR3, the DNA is TGTGCCAGCAGCCAAGGCTATTCGGGCGGGAGTAGTAATGAGCAGTTCTTC. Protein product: CASSQGYSGGSSNEQFF.

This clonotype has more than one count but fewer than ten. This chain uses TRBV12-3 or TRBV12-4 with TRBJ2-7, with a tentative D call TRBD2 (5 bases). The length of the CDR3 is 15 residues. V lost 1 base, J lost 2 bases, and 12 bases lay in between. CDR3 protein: CASSLGGNIPYEQYF. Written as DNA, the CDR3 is TGTGCCAGCAGTTTAGGAGGGAACATTCCCTACGAGCAGTACTTC.

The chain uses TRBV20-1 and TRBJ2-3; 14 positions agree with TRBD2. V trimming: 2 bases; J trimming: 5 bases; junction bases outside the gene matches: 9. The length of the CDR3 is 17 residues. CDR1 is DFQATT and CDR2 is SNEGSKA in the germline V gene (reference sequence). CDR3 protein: CSARRAGGTSGRDTQYF. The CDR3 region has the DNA TGCAGTGCTAGAAGGGCGGGGGGGACTAGCGGGAGAGATACGCAGTATTTT.

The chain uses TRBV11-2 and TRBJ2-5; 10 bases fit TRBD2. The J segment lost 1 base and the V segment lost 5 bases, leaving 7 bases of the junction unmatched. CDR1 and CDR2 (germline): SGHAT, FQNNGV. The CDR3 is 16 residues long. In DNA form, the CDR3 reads TGTGCCAGCAGCCCCAGCGGGGGGGGCTTCCAAGAGACCCAGTACTTC. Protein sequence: CASSPSGGGFQETQYF.

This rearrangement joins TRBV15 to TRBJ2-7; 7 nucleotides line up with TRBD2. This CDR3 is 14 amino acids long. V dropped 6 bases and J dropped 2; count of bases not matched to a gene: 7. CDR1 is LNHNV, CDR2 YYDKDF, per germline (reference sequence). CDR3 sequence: CATSSGRVAYEQYF. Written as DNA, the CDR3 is TGTGCCACCAGTTCGGGGAGGGTGGCCTACGAGCAGTACTTC.

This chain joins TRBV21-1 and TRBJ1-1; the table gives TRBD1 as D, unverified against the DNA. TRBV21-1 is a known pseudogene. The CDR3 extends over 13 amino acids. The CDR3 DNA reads TGTGCCAGCAGAGACAGGGGAGATCCTGAAGCTTTCTTT. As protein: CASRDRGDPEAFF.

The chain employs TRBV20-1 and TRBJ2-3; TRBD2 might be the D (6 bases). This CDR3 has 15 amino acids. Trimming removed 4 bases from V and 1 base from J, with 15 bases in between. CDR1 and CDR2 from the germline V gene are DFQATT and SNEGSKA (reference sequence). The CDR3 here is CSAIVAESGTDTQYF. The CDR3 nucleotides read TGCAGTGCTATTGTAGCGGAATCGGGCACAGATACGCAGTATTTT.

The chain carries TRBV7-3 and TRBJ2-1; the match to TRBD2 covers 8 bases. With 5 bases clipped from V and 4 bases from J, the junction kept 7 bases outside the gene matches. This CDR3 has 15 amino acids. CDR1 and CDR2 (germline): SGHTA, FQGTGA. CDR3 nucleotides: TGTGCCAGCAGCCGGGAGCGGGAGCCTTACAATGAGCAGTTCTTC. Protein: CASSREREPYNEQFF.

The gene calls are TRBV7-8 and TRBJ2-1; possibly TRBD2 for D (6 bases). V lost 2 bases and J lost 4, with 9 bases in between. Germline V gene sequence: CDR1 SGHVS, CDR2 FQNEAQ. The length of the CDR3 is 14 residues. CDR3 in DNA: TGTGCCAGCAGCTTAAGTGGGGGGTACAATGAGCAGTTCTTC. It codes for CASSLSGGYNEQFF. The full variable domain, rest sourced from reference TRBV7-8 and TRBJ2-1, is GAGVSQSPRYKVAKRGQDVALRCDPISGHVSLFWYQQALGQGPEFLTYFQNEAQLDKSGLPSDRFFAERPEGSVSTLKIQRTQQEDSAVYLCASSLSGGYNEQFFGPGTRLTVL.

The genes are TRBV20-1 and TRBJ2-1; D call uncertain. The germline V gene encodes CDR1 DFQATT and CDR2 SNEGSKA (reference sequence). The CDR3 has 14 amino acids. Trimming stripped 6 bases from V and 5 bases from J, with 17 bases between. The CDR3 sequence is CSAELWRRDNEQFF. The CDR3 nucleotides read TGCAGTGCGGAACTTTGGCGGCGAGACAATGAGCAGTTCTTC.

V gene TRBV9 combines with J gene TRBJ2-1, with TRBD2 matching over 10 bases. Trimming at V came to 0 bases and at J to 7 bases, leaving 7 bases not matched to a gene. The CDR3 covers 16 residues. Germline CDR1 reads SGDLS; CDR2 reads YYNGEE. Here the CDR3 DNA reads TGTGCCAGCAGCGTAGCTAGCCTAGCGGGAGATAATGAGCAGTTCTTC. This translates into CASSVASLAGDNEQFF.

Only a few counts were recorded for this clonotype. This CDR3 reads CASSQVGRSYEQYF. Written as DNA, the CDR3 is TGCGCCAGCAGCCAAGTCGGGAGGTCCTACGAGCAGTACTTC. The chain uses TRBV4-3 and TRBJ2-7; TRBD2 matches 7 bases. The J segment lost 1 base and the V segment lost 1 base, leaving 1 base of the junction unmatched. Germline CDR1 and CDR2: LGHNA and YSLEER. This CDR3 contains 14 residues.

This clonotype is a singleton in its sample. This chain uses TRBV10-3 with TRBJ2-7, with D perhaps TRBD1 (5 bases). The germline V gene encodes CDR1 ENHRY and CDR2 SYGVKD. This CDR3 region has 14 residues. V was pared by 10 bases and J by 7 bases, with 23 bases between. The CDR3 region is CASSTGPSVVEQYF. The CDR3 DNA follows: TGTGCCAGCTCAACAGGTCCCTCCGTCGTGGAGCAGTACTTC.

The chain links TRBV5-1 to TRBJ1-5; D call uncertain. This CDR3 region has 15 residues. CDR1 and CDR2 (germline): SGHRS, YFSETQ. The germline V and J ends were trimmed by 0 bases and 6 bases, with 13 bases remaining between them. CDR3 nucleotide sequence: TGCGCCAGCAGCTTGGGTGACGGAACGGGTCAGCCCCAGCATTTT. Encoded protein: CASSLGDGTGQPQHF.

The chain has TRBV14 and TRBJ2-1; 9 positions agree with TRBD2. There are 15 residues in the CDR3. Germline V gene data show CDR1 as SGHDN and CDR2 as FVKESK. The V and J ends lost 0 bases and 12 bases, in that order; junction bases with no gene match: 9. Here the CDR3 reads CASSQDRVAGDVQFF. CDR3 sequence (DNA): TGTGCCAGCAGCCAAGATCGGGTAGCGGGAGACGTGCAGTTCTTC.

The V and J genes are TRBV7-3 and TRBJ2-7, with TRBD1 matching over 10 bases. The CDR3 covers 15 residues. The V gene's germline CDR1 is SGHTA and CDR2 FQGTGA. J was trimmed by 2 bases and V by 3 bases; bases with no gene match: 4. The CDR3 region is CASSLTGQGAYEQYF. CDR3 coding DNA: TGTGCCAGCAGCTTGACCGGACAGGGGGCCTACGAGCAGTACTTC.

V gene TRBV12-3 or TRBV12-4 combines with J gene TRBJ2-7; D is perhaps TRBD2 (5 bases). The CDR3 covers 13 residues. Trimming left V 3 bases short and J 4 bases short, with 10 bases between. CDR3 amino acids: CASSFAGGYEQYF. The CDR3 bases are TGTGCCAGCAGTTTCGCAGGCGGGTACGAGCAGTACTTC.

Written as DNA, the CDR3 is TGTGCCAGTAGCTTTATTGGACAAAGACCGAACACCGGGGAGCTGTTTTTT. The encoded protein is CASSFIGQRPNTGELFF. The chain joins TRBV19 to TRBJ2-2; D is possibly TRBD1 (5 bases). Germline V gene data show CDR1 as LNHDA and CDR2 as SQIVND (reference sequence). The CDR3 sequence is 17 residues long. V lost 6 bases, J lost 0 bases, and 17 bases lay in between.

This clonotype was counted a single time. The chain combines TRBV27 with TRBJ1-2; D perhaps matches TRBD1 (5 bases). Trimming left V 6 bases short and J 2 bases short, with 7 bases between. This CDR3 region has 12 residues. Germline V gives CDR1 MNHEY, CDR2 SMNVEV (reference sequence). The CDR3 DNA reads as TGTGCCAGCAGGTCAGGGAACTATGGCTACACCTTC. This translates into CASRSGNYGYTF.

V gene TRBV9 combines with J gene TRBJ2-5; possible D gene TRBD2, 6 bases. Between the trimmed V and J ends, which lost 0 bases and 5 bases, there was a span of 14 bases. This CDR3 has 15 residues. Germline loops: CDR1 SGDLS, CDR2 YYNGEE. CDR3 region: CASSVDPGGYETQYF. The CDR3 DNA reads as TGTGCCAGCAGCGTAGACCCTGGGGGGTACGAGACCCAGTACTTC.